The clone carrying this T cell receptor (beta chain) was counted only a few times. CDR1 and CDR2 (germline): SGHRS, YFSETQ. The V end was cut by 1 base, the J end by 0 bases, with 9 bases between. CDR3 length: 15 residues. Each CDR3 protein gets one entry after TCRdb re-called the 5' RACE reads with MiXCR. The sample has 100,000 or so distinct CDR3 sequences, almost 9% seen once. The data were obtained in a study of T cells after yellow fever vaccination. As for the study in general: Fractions containing few cells were prepared with SMART-Seq v4 Ultra Low Input.

This sequence was found in a man aged 18 to 29 who received the YFV17D yellow fever vaccine. The sequencing here drew on CD8+ T cells not binding an NS4B(214-222) dextramer, sorted from PBMCs, taken around 15 days after the first yellow fever vaccination. The V and J genes are TRBV5-1 and TRBJ2-3; D uncertain. Here the CDR3 reads CASSLIGRSTDTQYF. The CDR3 bases are TGCGCCAGCAGCTTGATCGGCAGGAGCACAGATACGCAGTATTTT. The full variable domain, its missing parts supplied by reference TRBV5-1 and TRBJ2-3, is KAGVTQTPRYLIKTRGQQVTLSCSPISGHRSVSWYQQTPGQGLQFLFEYFSETQRNKGNFPGRFSGRQFSNSRSEMNVSTLELGDSALYLCASSLIGRSTDTQYFGPGTRLTVL.